The 31 T cell receptor beta chains presented below share a single source sample, sequenced in a study of long-term antiretroviral therapy in people with HIV. This was the immunoSEQ v3.0 assay at survey level. Measured with immunoSEQ multiplex PCR; TCRdb has only the in-frame clones, and not every one. Of about 48,000 clones listed, around four fifths are singletons. Material: unsorted PBMCs, obtained 0.8 years after starting antiretroviral therapy. Source of these receptors: a woman aged 18-29 years with HIV.

This clone was counted once. The chain has TRBV9 and TRBJ2-3, with 9 bases aligning to TRBD1. The CDR3 covers 15 residues. Germline V gene sequence: CDR1 SGDLS, CDR2 YYNGEE. The ends lost 4 bases at V and 4 bases at J; junction bases unmatched: 7. The CDR3 is CASSTPGQGPDTQYF. CDR3 coding DNA: TGTGCCAGCAGCACTCCGGGACAGGGTCCAGATACGCAGTATTTT.

The genes are TRBV28 and TRBJ1-2, with a tentative D call TRBD1 (5 bases). The CDR3 consists of 13 residues. The V gene's germline CDR1 is MDHEN and CDR2 SYDVKM. V was cut by 11 bases and J by 4 bases, with 17 bases left in between. The CDR3 nucleotides are TGTGCCGAAGGGCCCGGGGGGGGCTATGGCTACACCTTC. This sequence encodes CAEGPGGGYGYTF.

This rearrangement joins TRBV28 to TRBJ1-2, with a possible D match to TRBD1 (5 bases). The CDR3 spans 15 residues. Trimming cost V 2 bases and J 4 bases, with 14 bases left between them. CDR1 MDHEN and CDR2 SYDVKM come from the germline V gene. CDR3 loop: CASSLPPGGVYGYTF. CDR3 DNA sequence: TGTGCCAGCAGTTTACCCCCGGGAGGGGTCTATGGCTACACCTTC.

The rearrangement uses TRBV6-5 and TRBJ2-7; D not certain. CDR1 is MNHEY, CDR2 SVGAGI, per germline. V was shortened by 0 bases and J by 4 bases, with 16 bases between the two germline ends. The CDR3 runs 16 residues. The CDR3 DNA follows: TGTGCCAGCAGTTACTCGGATATGGGCCGTTCTTACGAGCAGTACTTC. Amino acid sequence: CASSYSDMGRSYEQYF.

A single count supports this clone. The chain combines TRBV5-6 with TRBJ2-1, with D perhaps matching TRBD2 (5 bases). V lost 4 bases, J lost 8 bases, and 13 bases lay in between. The CDR3 is 13 amino acids. In germline, CDR1 is SGHDT, CDR2 YYEEEE. The CDR3, as DNA: TGTGCCAGCAGCAAGCCCGGAGGCGATGAGCAGTTCTTC. Amino acids: CASSKPGGDEQFF. The full variable domain, its missing parts supplied by reference TRBV5-6 and TRBJ2-1, is DAGVTQSPTHLIKTRGQQVTLRCSPKSGHDTVSWYQQALGQGPQFIFQYYEEEERQRGNFPDRFSGHQFPNYSSELNVNALLLGDSALYLCASSKPGGDEQFFGPGTRLTVL.

The chain has TRBV10-3 and TRBJ1-1; the D is unclear. In germline, CDR1 is ENHRY, CDR2 SYGVKD. The CDR3 is 13 residues long. The V and J ends lost 6 bases and 1 base respectively, with 9 bases between them. The chain's CDR3 is CAISDTENTEAFF. The CDR3 bases are TGTGCCATCAGCGATACAGAGAACACTGAAGCTTTCTTT.

V and J are TRBV18 and TRBJ2-1; 11 bases agree with TRBD1. The CDR3 has 15 amino acids. V was pared by 3 bases and J by 12 bases, with 10 bases of the junction left unmatched. Germline CDR1 KGHSH, CDR2 LQKENI. The CDR3 sequence: CASSPSDRGLLGQFF. Here the CDR3 DNA reads TGTGCCAGCTCACCTTCGGACAGGGGGCTATTAGGGCAGTTCTTC.

The sample holds one count of this clone. The chain combines TRBV9 with TRBJ2-7; a possible D gene is TRBD2 (6 bases). Between the trimmed V and J ends, which lost 3 bases and 5 bases, there was a span of 6 bases. CDR1 and CDR2 (germline): SGDLS, YYNGEE. The CDR3 totals 11 residues. CDR3 bases: TGTGCCAGCAGCGCTAGCGACGAGCAGTACTTC. As protein: CASSASDEQYF.

The genes are TRBV7-6 and TRBJ2-7, with D maybe TRBD2 (6 bases). V was pared by 2 bases and J by 2 bases, with 13 bases between. From germline, CDR1 is SGHVS and CDR2 FNYEAQ. The CDR3 sequence is 15 residues long. Here the CDR3 reads CASSLRGSPTYEQYF. CDR3 DNA: TGTGCCAGCAGCTTACGGGGGAGCCCAACCTACGAGCAGTACTTC.

The chain recombines TRBV20-1 with TRBJ2-2; D gene unclear. The CDR3 totals 11 residues. The germline V gene has CDR1 DFQATT and CDR2 SNEGSKA (reference sequence). CDR3 DNA: TGCGGCATTCCGAACACCGGGGAGCTGTTTTTT. This translates into CGIPNTGELFF.

This clone was counted once. The rearrangement joins TRBV7-2 to TRBJ2-7; the match to TRBD1 covers 10 bases. This CDR3 is built from 15 residues. The ends lost 5 bases at V and 2 bases at J; junction bases unmatched: 6. Germline-derived CDR1 and CDR2 are SGHTA and FQGNSA. CDR3 DNA sequence: TGTGCCAGCAGCCCATCCGGGACAGGGGCCTACGAGCAGTACTTC. Translated: CASSPSGTGAYEQYF.

This chain joins TRBV5-1 and TRBJ2-3; D is perhaps TRBD1 or TRBD2 (5 bases each). V lost 0 bases, J lost 0 bases, and 5 bases lay in between. CDR1 and CDR2 (germline): SGHRS, YFSETQ. This CDR3 is built from 14 residues. In DNA form, the CDR3 reads TGCGCCAGCAGCTTGGGGGACAGCACAGATACGCAGTATTTT. Translated: CASSLGDSTDTQYF. Variable domain in full (rest from reference TRBV5-1 and TRBJ2-3): KAGVTQTPRYLIKTRGQQVTLSCSPISGHRSVSWYQQTPGQGLQFLFEYFSETQRNKGNFPGRFSGRQFSNSRSEMNVSTLELGDSALYLCASSLGDSTDTQYFGPGTRLTVL.

The rearrangement uses TRBV28 and TRBJ1-3, with D possibly TRBD1 on 6 matching bases. V lost 5 bases to trimming and J lost 5 bases, with 13 bases between them. Germline V gene sequence: CDR1 MDHEN, CDR2 SYDVKM. CDR3 length equals 14 residues. The CDR3 coding sequence is TGTGCCAGCAGTCCCCCAGGGGCCCGAAACACCATATATTTT. Its protein is CASSPPGARNTIYF.

V usage is TRBV20-1 and J usage is TRBJ2-4, with 7 bases lining up with TRBD1. CDR1 is DFQATT, CDR2 SNEGSKA, per germline (reference sequence). V was clipped by 5 bases and J by 9 bases; unmatched bases: 4. The length of the CDR3 is 11 residues. The DNA for the CDR3 is TGCAGTGCTCGACAGGGTGTCATTCAGTACTTC. Its protein product is CSARQGVIQYF.

J is TRBJ2-7 and V is TRBV28; D may match TRBD1 or TRBD2 (5 bases each). CDR1 MDHEN and CDR2 SYDVKM come from the germline V gene. Trimming removed 5 bases from V and 3 bases from J, with 14 bases in between. CDR3 length: 14 residues. CDR3 sequence (DNA): TGTGCCAGCAGTCTCCTACGGGGCTACTACGAGCAGTACTTC. This translates into CASSLLRGYYEQYF.

V and J are TRBV5-6 and TRBJ2-7; perhaps TRBD2 as D (6 bases). CDR1 is SGHDT, CDR2 YYEEEE, per germline. Trimming stripped 7 bases from V and 3 bases from J, with 14 bases between. CDR3 length equals 13 residues. This CDR3 reads CASRPGLGYEQYF. CDR3 coding DNA: TGTGCCAGCCGCCCGGGACTGGGCTACGAGCAGTACTTC.

The chain links TRBV27 to TRBJ2-2; D unresolved. Germline V gene sequence: CDR1 MNHEY, CDR2 SMNVEV (reference sequence). The V end was cut by 7 bases, the J end by 5 bases, with 8 bases between. The CDR3 covers 12 residues. The CDR3 coding sequence is TGTGCCAGCACCATAGGGACCGGGGAGCTGTTTTTT. Translated, it gives CASTIGTGELFF.

The chain joins TRBV27 to TRBJ2-5; D is uncertain. V lost 2 bases to trimming and J lost 5 bases, with 18 bases between them. The CDR3 is made up of 16 amino acids. CDR1 is MNHEY and CDR2 is SMNVEV in the germline V gene (reference sequence). CDR3 DNA sequence: TGTGCCAGCAGTTTAAACGGCGGCATGCTTCTTGAGACCCAGTACTTC. Its protein is CASSLNGGMLLETQYF.

The chain couples TRBV7-2 to TRBJ2-3; tentatively, D is TRBD2 (5 bases). The CDR3 spans 16 residues. CDR1 and CDR2 (germline): SGHTA, FQGNSA. V was cut by 4 bases and J by 0 bases, with 14 bases left in between. The CDR3 DNA sequence: TGTGCCAGCAGCTACTTTGGCGGGTTAAGCACAGATACGCAGTATTTT. This encodes CASSYFGGLSTDTQYF.

V usage is TRBV7-3 and J usage is TRBJ2-2; 8 nucleotides agree with TRBD1. Germline-derived CDR1 and CDR2 are SGHTA and FQGTGA. Germline trimming cut 5 bases from V and 1 base from J; bases unmatched to any gene: 3. The CDR3 runs to 15 residues. The CDR3: CASSLQGGNTGELFF. Written as DNA, the CDR3 is TGTGCCAGCAGCCTACAGGGGGGGAACACCGGGGAGCTGTTTTTT.

V and J are TRBV2 and TRBJ1-5, with TRBD1 matching over 10 bases. Germline trimming cut 6 bases from V and 2 bases from J; bases unmatched to any gene: 1. The CDR3 sequence is 14 residues long. Per the germline V gene, CDR1 is SNHLY and CDR2 is FYNNEI. The CDR3 region is CASSGQGGNQPQHF. In nucleotides, the CDR3 is TGTGCCAGCAGCGGACAGGGGGGCAATCAGCCCCAGCATTTT.

CDR3 in amino acids: CASSQDRDNRYEQYF. The DNA of the CDR3 is TGCGCCAGCAGCCAGGACAGGGATAATCGGTACGAGCAGTACTTC. The rearrangement links TRBV4-3 to TRBJ2-7; 8 positions agree with TRBD1. The CDR3 contains 15 residues. CDR1 is LGHNA, CDR2 YSLEER, per germline. Unmatched junction bases numbered 8, after V lost 3 bases and J lost 4 bases.

The rearrangement uses TRBV7-9 and TRBJ1-2; D not resolved. The V end lost 1 base, the J end lost 0 bases, and 9 bases lay between the germline ends. The germline gives CDR1 SEHNR, CDR2 FQNEAQ (reference sequence). There are 15 residues in the CDR3. The CDR3: CASSLDRRTNYGYTF. CDR3 DNA sequence: TGTGCCAGCAGCTTAGACCGCAGGACTAACTATGGCTACACCTTC.

The rearrangement uses TRBV14 and TRBJ2-1; 9 bases agree with TRBD1. Germline CDR1 reads SGHDN; CDR2 reads FVKESK. Trimming cost V 2 bases and J 6 bases; bases outside gene matches: 8. This CDR3 contains 16 residues. Here the CDR3 DNA reads TGTGCCAGCAGCCAACCCAGACAGGGGGGCATCAATGAGCAGTTCTTC. This codes for CASSQPRQGGINEQFF. Supplemented by reference TRBV14 and TRBJ2-1, the full variable domain reads EAGVTQFPSHSVIEKGQTVTLRCDPISGHDNLYWYRRVMGKEIKFLLHFVKESKQDESGMPNNRFLAERTGGTYSTLKVQPAELEDSGVYFCASSQPRQGGINEQFFGPGTRLTVL.

The V and J genes are TRBV11-2 and TRBJ1-2; a possible D gene is TRBD1 (5 bases). The CDR3 runs to 16 residues. Trimming shortened V by 5 bases and J by 4 bases, and 20 bases separated the two germline ends. The V gene's germline CDR1 is SGHAT and CDR2 FQNNGV. The CDR3 coding sequence is TGTGCCAGCAGCCACGGCGGAGGGGCGGGAATCTATGGCTACACCTTC. It specifies CASSHGGGAGIYGYTF.

This clone was seen just once. The chain links TRBV6-5 to TRBJ1-2; 8 bases match TRBD1. The junction had 4 bases not matched to a gene; V was cut back by 6 bases and J by 4 bases. This CDR3 region has 13 residues. Germline V gene lookup returns CDR1 MNHEY and CDR2 SVGAGI. CDR3 DNA sequence: TGTGCCAGCAGCGGGGACAGGCTCTATGGCTACACCTTC. Protein product: CASSGDRLYGYTF.

V gene TRBV19 combines with J gene TRBJ2-6; D not resolved. Germline V CDR1 and CDR2: LNHDA, SQIVND (reference sequence). This CDR3 is built from 14 residues. Between the trimmed V and J ends, which lost 10 bases and 3 bases, there was a span of 13 bases. The CDR3 region is CATLTYDGANVLTF. Here the CDR3 DNA reads TGTGCCACCTTGACCTATGATGGGGCCAACGTCCTGACTTTC.

The chain recombines TRBV4-3 with TRBJ2-3, with 12 bases matching TRBD2. CDR3 size: 17 residues. Germline CDR1 LGHNA, CDR2 YSLEER. V was pared by 3 bases and J by 0 bases, with 4 bases of the junction left unmatched. In DNA form, the CDR3 reads TGCGCCAGCAGCCAGAGACTAGCGGGGGTTAGCACAGATACGCAGTATTTT. Translated, it gives CASSQRLAGVSTDTQYF.

The chain carries TRBV9 and TRBJ2-1; TRBD2 matches at 9 bases. CDR1 and CDR2 (germline): SGDLS, YYNGEE. This CDR3 spans 15 amino acids. Trimming cost V 0 bases and J 6 bases; bases outside gene matches: 4. The CDR3 bases are TGTGCCAGCAGCGTAGTAGCGGGAGTGGGCAATGAGCAGTTCTTC. This translates into CASSVVAGVGNEQFF.

The rearrangement links TRBV11-1 to TRBJ2-7; D is perhaps TRBD1 (5 bases). The germline gives CDR1 SGHAT, CDR2 FQDESV (reference sequence). The CDR3 extends over 13 amino acids. Deletions cut 3 bases from V and 2 bases from J, with 8 bases between. As DNA, the CDR3 is TGTGCCAGCAGCTTGCGACAGACCTACGAGCAGTACTTC. This codes for CASSLRQTYEQYF. Looking up the rest from reference TRBV11-1 and TRBJ2-7 gives the full variable domain: EAEVAQSPRYKITEKSQAVAFWCDPISGHATLYWYRQILGQGPELLVQFQDESVVDDSQLPKDRFSAERLKGVDSTLKIQPAELGDSAMYLCASSLRQTYEQYFGPGTRLTVT.

V is TRBV7-2 and J is TRBJ1-1; 10 bases are a match to TRBD1. There are 15 residues in the CDR3. Looked up from germline, CDR1 is SGHTA and CDR2 is FQGNSA. Germline trimming cut 2 bases from V and 6 bases from J; bases unmatched to any gene: 6. The CDR3 spells CASSLPGTGAAEAFF. The DNA for the CDR3 is TGTGCCAGCAGCTTACCAGGGACAGGGGCCGCTGAAGCTTTCTTT.